This TCR beta chain was obtained from a study of T-cell reconstitution after alpha-beta-depleted transplantation in children. This clonotype has a handful of counts. CDR1 DFQATT and CDR2 SNEGSKA come from the germline V gene (reference sequence). With 3 bases removed from V and 4 bases from J, the gap between germline ends came to 6 bases. This CDR3 has 11 amino acids. A library of TCRbeta sequences, prepared with unique molecular identifiers, was generated. TCRdb re-called the PCR reads through MiXCR, storing one row per CDR3 protein. The profile covers approximately 590,000 distinct CDR3 sequences, with about 10% appearing a single time and around 4% taken by the ten largest.

The input for sequencing was PBMCs from the stem cell graft donor, taken from the stem cell graft. This clonotype was sampled from a human donor who donated a stem cell graft to a child with acute myeloid leukemia. This rearrangement joins TRBV20-1 to TRBJ1-1, with unresolved D. The CDR3 loop reads CSARSGTEAFF. DNA for the CDR3: TGCAGTGCTAGGTCCGGCACTGAAGCTTTCTTT.